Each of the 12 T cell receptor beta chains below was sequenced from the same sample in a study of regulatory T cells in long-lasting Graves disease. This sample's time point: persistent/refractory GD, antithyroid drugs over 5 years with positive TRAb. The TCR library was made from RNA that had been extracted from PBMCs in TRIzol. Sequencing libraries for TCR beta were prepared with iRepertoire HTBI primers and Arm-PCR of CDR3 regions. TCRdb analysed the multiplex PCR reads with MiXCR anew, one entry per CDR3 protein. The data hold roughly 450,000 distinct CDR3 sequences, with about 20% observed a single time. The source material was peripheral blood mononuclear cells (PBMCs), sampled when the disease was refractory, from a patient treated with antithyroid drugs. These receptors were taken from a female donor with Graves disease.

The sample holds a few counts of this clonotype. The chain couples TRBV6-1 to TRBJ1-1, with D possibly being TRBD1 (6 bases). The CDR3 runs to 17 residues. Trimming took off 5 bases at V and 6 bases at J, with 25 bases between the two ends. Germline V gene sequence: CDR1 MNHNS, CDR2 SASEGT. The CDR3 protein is CASSNTGAPEGGPEAFF. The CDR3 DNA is TGTGCCAGCAGTAACACCGGAGCTCCTGAAGGGGGTCCTGAAGCTTTCTTT.

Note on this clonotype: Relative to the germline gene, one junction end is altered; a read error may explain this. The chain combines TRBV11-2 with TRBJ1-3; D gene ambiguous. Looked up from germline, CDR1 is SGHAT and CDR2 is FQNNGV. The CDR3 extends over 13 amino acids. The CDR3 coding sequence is TGTGCCTGCAGCTTAGAACAGAGGAACACCATATATTTT. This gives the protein CACSLEQRNTIYF.

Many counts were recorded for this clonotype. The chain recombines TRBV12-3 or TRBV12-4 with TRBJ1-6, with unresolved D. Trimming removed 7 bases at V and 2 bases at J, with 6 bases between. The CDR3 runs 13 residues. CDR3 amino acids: CASKRTYNSPLHF. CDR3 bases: TGTGCCAGCAAACGGACCTATAATTCACCCCTCCACTTT.

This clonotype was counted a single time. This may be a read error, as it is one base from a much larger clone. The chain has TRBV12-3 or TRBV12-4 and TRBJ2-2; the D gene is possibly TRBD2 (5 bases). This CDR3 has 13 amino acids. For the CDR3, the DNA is TGTGCCAGCACGGGTACGAACACCGGGGAGCTGCTTTTT. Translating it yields CASTGTNTGELLF.

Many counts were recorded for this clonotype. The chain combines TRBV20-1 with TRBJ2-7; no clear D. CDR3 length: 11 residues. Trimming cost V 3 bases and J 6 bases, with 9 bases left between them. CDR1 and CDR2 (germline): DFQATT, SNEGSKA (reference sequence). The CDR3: CSASRSVEQYF. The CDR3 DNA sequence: TGCAGTGCTAGTCGGTCCGTCGAGCAGTACTTC.

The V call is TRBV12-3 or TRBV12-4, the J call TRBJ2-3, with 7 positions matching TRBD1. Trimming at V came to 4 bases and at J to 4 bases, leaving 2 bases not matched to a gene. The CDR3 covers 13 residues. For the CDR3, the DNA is TGTGCCAGCAGTTGGACAGGTCCAGATACGCAGTATTTT. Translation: CASSWTGPDTQYF.

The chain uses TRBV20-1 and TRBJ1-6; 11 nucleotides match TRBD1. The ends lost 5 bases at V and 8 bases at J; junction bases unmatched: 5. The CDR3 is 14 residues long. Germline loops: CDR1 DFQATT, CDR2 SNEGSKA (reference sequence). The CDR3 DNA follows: TGCAGTGCTTCCCGGGACAGGGGGGATTCACCCCTCCACTTT. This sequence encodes CSASRDRGDSPLHF.

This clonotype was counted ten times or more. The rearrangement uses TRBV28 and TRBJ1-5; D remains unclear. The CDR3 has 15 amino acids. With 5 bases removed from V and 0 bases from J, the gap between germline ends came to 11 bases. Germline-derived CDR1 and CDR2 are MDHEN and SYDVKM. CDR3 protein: CASSPLQYSNQPQHF. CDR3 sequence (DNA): TGTGCCAGCAGTCCCCTGCAGTATAGCAATCAGCCCCAGCATTTT.

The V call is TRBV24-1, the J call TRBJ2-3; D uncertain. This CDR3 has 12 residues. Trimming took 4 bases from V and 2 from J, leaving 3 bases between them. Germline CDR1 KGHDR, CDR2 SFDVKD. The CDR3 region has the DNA TGTGCCACCAGTGAAACCACAGATACGCAGTATTTT. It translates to CATSETTDTQYF.

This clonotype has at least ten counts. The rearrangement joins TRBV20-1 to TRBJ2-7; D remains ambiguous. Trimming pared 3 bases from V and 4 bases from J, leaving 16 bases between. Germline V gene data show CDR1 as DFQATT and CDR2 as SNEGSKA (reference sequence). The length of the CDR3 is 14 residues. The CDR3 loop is CSASEVSTMYEQYF. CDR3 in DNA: TGCAGTGCTAGTGAAGTCTCCACGATGTACGAGCAGTACTTC.

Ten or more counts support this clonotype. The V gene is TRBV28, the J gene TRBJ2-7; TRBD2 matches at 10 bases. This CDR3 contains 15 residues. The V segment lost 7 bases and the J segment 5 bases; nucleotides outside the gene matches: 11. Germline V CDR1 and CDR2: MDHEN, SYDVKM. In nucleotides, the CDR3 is TGTGCCAGCATCGATAGCGGGAGGTTTGGCAACGAGCAGTACTTC. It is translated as CASIDSGRFGNEQYF.

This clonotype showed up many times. The CDR3 DNA reads as TGTGCCAGCATGTCAGGGACCGTTAATCAGCCCCAGCATTTT. Its protein is CASMSGTVNQPQHF. The J gene is TRBJ1-5, the V gene TRBV2; D may be TRBD1 (5 bases). This CDR3 is 14 amino acids long. Germline-derived CDR1 and CDR2 are SNHLY and FYNNEI. V shed 7 bases and J shed 4 bases, with 14 bases lying between them. The full variable domain, rest sourced from reference TRBV2 and TRBJ1-5, is EPEVTQTPSHQVTQMGQEVILRCVPISNHLYFYWYRQILGQKVEFLVSFYNNEISEKSEIFDDQFSVERPDGSNFTLKIRSTKLEDSAMYFCASMSGTVNQPQHFGDGTRLSIL.